This TCR beta chain was recovered during a study of molecular identifiers for immune sequencing clone quantification. This CDR3 is built from 15 residues. Germline loops: CDR1 MNHEY, CDR2 SVGAGI. V was shortened by 6 bases and J by 2 bases, with 14 bases between the two germline ends. This clonotype was seen a handful of times. TCRdb re-called the PCR reads through MiXCR, storing one row per CDR3 protein. Of about 510,000 distinct CDR3 sequences in the sample, roughly 24% are singletons; the top ten hold approximately 0.76%. Source material: naive CD8+ T cells from blood, with Jurkat cell RNA spiked in. Subset noted: FACS-sorted CD8+CD4-CCR7+CD45RA+ naive T cells. This clonotype originated in a human donor in good health. Some libraries in this study had Jurkat cell RNA spiked in. The rearrangement links TRBV6-5 to TRBJ2-1; D is possibly TRBD2 (6 bases). DNA of the CDR3: TGTGCCAGCAGACTCCTAGCGCCCGCCTACAATGAGCAGTTCTTC. Translation gives CASRLLAPAYNEQFF.